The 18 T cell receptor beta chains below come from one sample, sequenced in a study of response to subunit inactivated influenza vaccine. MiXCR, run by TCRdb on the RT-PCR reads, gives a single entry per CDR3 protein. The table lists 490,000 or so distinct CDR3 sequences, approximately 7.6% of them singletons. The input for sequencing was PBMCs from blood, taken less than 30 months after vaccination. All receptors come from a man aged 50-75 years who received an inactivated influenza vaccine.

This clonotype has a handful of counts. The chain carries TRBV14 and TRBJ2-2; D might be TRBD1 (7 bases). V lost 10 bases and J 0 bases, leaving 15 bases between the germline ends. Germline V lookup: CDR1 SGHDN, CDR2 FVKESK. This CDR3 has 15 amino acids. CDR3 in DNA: TGTGCCACCTCAGGCGGGACAGCGAACACCGGGGAGCTGTTTTTT. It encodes CATSGGTANTGELFF.

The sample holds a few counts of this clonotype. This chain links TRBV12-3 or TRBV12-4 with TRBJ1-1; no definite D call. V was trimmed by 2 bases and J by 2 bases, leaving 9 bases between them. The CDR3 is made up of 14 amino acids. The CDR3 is CASSLRTHNTEAFF. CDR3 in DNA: TGTGCCAGCAGTTTAAGGACTCACAACACTGAAGCTTTCTTT.

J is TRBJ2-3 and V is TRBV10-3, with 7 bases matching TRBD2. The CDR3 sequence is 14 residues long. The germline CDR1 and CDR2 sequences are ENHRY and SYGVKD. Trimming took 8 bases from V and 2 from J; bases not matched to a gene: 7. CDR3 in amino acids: CAIRGGTYTDTQYF. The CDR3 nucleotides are TGTGCCATCCGGGGAGGGACGTACACAGATACGCAGTATTTT.

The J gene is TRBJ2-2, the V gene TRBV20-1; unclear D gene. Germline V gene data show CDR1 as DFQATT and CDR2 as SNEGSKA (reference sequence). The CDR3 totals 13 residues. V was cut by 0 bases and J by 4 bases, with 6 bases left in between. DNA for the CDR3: TGCAGTGCTAGAGAGATCCTCACCGGGGAGCTGTTTTTT. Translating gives CSAREILTGELFF.

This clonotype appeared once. The CDR3 loop is CASSLSPGISSPLHF. CDR3 nucleotide sequence: TGTGCCAGCAGCTTAAGTCCAGGGATTAGTTCACCCCTCCACTTT. The chain is built from TRBV7-3 and TRBJ1-6; the D gene is possibly TRBD1 (5 bases). V was trimmed by 1 base and J by 9 bases, leaving 13 bases between them. The length of the CDR3 is 15 residues. Germline V gives CDR1 SGHTA, CDR2 FQGTGA.

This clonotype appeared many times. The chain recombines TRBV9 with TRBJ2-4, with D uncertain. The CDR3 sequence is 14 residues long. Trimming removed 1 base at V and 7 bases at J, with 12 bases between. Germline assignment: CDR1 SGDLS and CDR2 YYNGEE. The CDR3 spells CASSVLNPRNIQYF. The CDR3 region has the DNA TGTGCCAGCAGCGTATTGAATCCGCGGAACATTCAGTACTTC.

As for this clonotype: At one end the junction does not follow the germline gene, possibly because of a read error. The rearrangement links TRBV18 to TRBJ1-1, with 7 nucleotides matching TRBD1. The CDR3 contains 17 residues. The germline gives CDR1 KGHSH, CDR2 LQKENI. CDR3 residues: CASSPSMTGRLKTEAFF. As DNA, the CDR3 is TGTGCCAGCTCACCCTCCATGACAGGGCGGTTGAAAACTGAAGCTTTCTTT. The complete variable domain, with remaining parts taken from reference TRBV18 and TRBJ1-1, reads NAGVMQNPRHLVRRRGQEARLRCSPMKGHSHVYWYRQLPEEGLKFMVYLQKENIIDESGMPKERFSAEFPKEGPSILRIQQVVRGDSAAYFCASSPSMTGRLKTEAFFGQGTRLTVV.

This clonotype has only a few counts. The CDR3 is CASSLGGAGGWYEQYF. As DNA, the CDR3 is TGTGCCAGCAGCTTAGGAGGGGCAGGGGGTTGGTACGAGCAGTACTTC. The gene calls are TRBV11-2 and TRBJ2-7, with 7 bases identical to TRBD1. The CDR3 consists of 16 residues. Germline CDR1 is SGHAT and CDR2 is FQNNGV. V shed 1 base and J 4 bases; nucleotides not matched to a gene: 10.

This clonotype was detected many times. The CDR3 here is CASRVPLTGELFF. The CDR3 bases are TGTGCCAGCAGGGTTCCCTTAACCGGGGAGCTGTTTTTT. The V and J genes are TRBV7-8 and TRBJ2-2; D is unclear. This CDR3 has 13 residues. V was shortened by 6 bases and J by 5 bases, with 10 bases between the two germline ends. Germline V gene sequence: CDR1 SGHVS, CDR2 FQNEAQ.

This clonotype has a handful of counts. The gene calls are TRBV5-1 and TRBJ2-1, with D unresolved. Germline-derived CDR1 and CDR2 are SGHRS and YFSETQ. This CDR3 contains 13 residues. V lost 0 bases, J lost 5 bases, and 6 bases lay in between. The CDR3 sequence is CASSLEVHNEQFF. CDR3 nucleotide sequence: TGCGCCAGCAGCTTGGAGGTACACAATGAGCAGTTCTTC.

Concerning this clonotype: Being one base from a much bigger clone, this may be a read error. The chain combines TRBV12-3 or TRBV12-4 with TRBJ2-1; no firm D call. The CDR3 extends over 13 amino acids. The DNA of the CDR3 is TGTCCCAGCAGTTTAAGGCGAAACAATGAGCAGTTCTTC. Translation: CPSSLRRNNEQFF.

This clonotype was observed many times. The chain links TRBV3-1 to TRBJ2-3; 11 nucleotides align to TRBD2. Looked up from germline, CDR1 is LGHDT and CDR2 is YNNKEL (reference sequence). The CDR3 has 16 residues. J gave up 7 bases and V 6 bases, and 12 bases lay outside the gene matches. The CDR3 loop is CASSRSLAGGPNTQYF. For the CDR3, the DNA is TGTGCCAGCAGTCGCTCCTTAGCGGGGGGGCCGAATACGCAGTATTTT.

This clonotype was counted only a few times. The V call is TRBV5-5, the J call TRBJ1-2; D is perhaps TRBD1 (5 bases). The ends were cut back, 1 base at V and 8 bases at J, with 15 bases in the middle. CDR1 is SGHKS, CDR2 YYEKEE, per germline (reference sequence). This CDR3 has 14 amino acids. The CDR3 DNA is TGTGCCAGCAGCTTGTCTTCTCAGGGAGGCGGCTACACCTTC. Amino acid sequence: CASSLSSQGGGYTF.

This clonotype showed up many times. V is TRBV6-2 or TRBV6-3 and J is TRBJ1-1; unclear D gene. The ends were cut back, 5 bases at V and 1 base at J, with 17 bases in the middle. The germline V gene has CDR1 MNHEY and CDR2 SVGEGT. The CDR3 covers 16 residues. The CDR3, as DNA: TGTGCCAGCAGTACCCTGACCAACGCGGCGAACACTGAAGCTTTCTTT. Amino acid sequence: CASSTLTNAANTEAFF.

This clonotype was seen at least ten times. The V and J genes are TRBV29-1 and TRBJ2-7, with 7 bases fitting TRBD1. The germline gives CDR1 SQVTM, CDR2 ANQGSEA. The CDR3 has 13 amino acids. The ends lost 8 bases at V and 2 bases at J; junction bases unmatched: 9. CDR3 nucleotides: TGCAGCACACAGGGGCCCCCCCCCTACGAGCAGTACTTC. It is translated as CSTQGPPPYEQYF.

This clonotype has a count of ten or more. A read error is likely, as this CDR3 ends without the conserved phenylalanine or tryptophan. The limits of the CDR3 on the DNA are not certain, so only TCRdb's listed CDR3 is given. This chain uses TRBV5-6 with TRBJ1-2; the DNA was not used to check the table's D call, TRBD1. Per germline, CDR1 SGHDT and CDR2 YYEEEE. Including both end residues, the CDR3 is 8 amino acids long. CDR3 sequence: CASSSGEH.

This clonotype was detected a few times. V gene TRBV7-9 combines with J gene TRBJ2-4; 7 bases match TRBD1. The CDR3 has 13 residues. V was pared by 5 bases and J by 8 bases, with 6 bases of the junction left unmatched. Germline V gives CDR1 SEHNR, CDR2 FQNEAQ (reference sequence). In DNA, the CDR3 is TGTGCCAGCAGCCAAGGGGGCGGGTACATTCAGTACTTC. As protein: CASSQGGGYIQYF.

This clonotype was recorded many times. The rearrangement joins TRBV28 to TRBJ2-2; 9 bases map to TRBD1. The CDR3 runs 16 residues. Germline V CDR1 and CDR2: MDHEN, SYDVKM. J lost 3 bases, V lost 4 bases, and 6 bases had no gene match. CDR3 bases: TGTGCCAGCAGTTCTTTGTGGACAGGGGACACCGGGGAGCTGTTTTTT. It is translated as CASSSLWTGDTGELFF.